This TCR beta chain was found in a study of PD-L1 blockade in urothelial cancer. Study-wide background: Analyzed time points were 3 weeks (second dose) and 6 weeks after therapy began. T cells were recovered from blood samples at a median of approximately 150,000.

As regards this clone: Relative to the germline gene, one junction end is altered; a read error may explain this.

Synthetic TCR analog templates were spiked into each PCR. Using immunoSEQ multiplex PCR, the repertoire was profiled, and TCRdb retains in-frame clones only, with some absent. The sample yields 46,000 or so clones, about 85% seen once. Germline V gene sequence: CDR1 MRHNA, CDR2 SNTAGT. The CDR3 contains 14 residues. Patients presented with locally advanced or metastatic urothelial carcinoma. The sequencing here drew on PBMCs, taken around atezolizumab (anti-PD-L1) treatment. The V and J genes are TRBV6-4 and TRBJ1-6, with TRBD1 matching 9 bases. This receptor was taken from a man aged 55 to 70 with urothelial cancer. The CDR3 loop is CASGTGTYNSPLHF. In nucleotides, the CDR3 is TGTGCCAGCGGGACAGGGACCTACAATTCACCCCTCCACTTT.